The following is a T cell receptor beta chain sequence with its context. This specimen belongs to a study of blood T cell repertoires in COVID-19. On the study more broadly: T cells, B-cell-depleted T cells, or PBMCs provided the cDNA or gDNA that served as material.

Followed over time, Seattle patients had been enrolled while infection was active. Trimming cost V 0 bases and J 4 bases, with 16 bases left between them. The CDR3 runs 18 residues. Germline V gene lookup returns CDR1 MGHRA and CDR2 YSYEKL. In the source study's methods: Counts of nucleated cells, estimated from reference gene primer amplification, were obtained. TCRdb's table, derived via immunoSEQ multiplex PCR, lists solely in-frame clones and lacks some. The V and J calls and clone size were taken over from that table, and D and trimming were inferred from the DNA. The sample yields nearly 200,000 clones, around four fifths seen once.

The chain is built from TRBV4-1 and TRBJ2-6; weak D call: TRBD2 (5 bases). Sequencing was performed on peripheral blood. The receptor was derived from a man in his 60s with COVID-19, enrolled during active disease. In nucleotides, the CDR3 is TGCGCCAGCAGCCAAGAACCCCCCTTGGGAGCCGGGGCCAACGTCCTGACTTTC. Residues: CASSQEPPLGAGANVLTF.